Below, one TCR beta chain is given with its context. This record belongs to a study of T cell responses to AZD1222 COVID-19 vaccine. Study-level information: Pooled together were second doses at about 4 or about 12 weeks.

Germline-derived CDR1 and CDR2 are LNHDA and SQIVND (reference sequence). Trimming cost V 2 bases and J 5 bases, with 9 bases left between them. The CDR3 loop spans 14 amino acids. Data came from immunoSEQ multiplex PCR; TCRdb stores just in-frame clones and leaves some out. The sample records roughly 71,000 clones, 85% being singletons. The sequencing here drew on peripheral blood, taken on day 0 of AZD1222 vaccination. The TCR comes from an adult in good health. The V gene is TRBV19, the J gene TRBJ2-2, with D perhaps being TRBD1 or TRBD2 (5 bases each). The CDR3 DNA is TGTGCCAGTAGTATATACGAGGGGACCGGGGAGCTGTTTTTT. It specifies CASSIYEGTGELFF.